The present entry profiles one T cell receptor beta chain with its context. Its specific antigen is unknown. Per-base quality was not reported, and no clone a single base away is much larger than it. In the prospective study, participants were about 18 to 90 years old, resided in 24 geographic areas of the United States, and were enrolled through a virtual design. To assign participants to cohorts, the prospective study relied on clinical history that participants themselves reported in a screening survey and a study questionnaire. For ImmuneRACE Cohort 3, a participant was defined as recovered based on two consecutive negative NP/OP PCR tests, clearance by a healthcare professional, or resolution of symptoms. Each participant in the prospective study had whole blood, serum and a nasopharyngeal or oropharyngeal swab collected by mobile phlebotomists. Additional blood draws and questionnaires over an approximately 2-month period could optionally be provided by prospective study participants. Prospective study blood samples were shipped either frozen or at room temperature before DNA extraction.

V is cut by 6 bases and J by 4 bases, and the space between the germline ends is 15 bases. The CDR3 starts with the cysteine, ends with the phenylalanine, and has 15 residues. Only the CDR3 region is kept as DNA, spanning 45 bases read in frame from base 1. The germline V gene (reference sequence) yields WNHNN for CDR1 and SYGVQD for CDR2. This specimen belongs to a study of blood T cell repertoires in COVID-19 (TCRdb year 2020). In the study overall: Samples from collaborators originated in the United States, Italy and Spain and spanned both the acute and convalescent phases of COVID-19. The dataset comprised deeply sampled blood TCRbeta repertoires from subjects exposed to, actively infected with, or recovered from COVID-19. The sample metadata nearly always contained a de-identified subject ID, COVID-19 status, age in years and sex. Where available, HLA class I and class II types were taken from metadata supplied by the sample provider and were not determined by assay-based typing. The repertoires were released in a freely available public database intended as a resource for research on the immune response to SARS-CoV-2. Samples were obtained from the ongoing ImmuneRACE study (first 160 participants) and from 1,254 subjects provided by 6 global collaborators. The prospective study material was composed of cDNA or gDNA derived from T cells, B-cell-depleted T cells, or PBMCs. Findings and caveats that apply to the study as a whole: The amount of clinical and demographic metadata varied by source and participant and was provided uncurated.

TCRbeta CDR3 regions were amplified from genomic DNA by means of the immunoSEQ Assay, a bias-controlled multiplex PCR. In the authors' own workflow: Within the assay, amplification of reference gene primers was used to estimate how many nucleated cells each sample contained. Sequence reads were collapsed and filtered to measure the absolute abundance of every unique TCRbeta CDR3 rearrangement. Productive Simpson clonality was computed per sample as the square root of Simpson's diversity index over productive rearrangements. In its TCRdb copy, this immuneACCESS table keeps in-frame sequences only and misses some clones. Where compared with another copy, unresolved V genes explain less than half of these, and the others have no known cause. For V, J and clone size, that table is used; D and trimming come from the DNA. In all, the sample holds 190,000 or so clones, and around four fifths of those were seen once. The ten largest clones capture nearly 9.5% of the sample.

The sample consisted of PBMCs or T cells enriched from blood (not recorded which). The V and J segments used are TRBV10-1 and TRBJ2-2; D gene: possibly TRBD1, on 6 matching bases. This clonotype was sampled from a man aged 35 to 55 who had recovered from COVID-19. Read as DNA, the sequence is TGCGCCAGCAGCTCCGTGCGAGGGGGCACCGGGGAGCTGTTTTTT. Its translation reads: CASSSVRGGTGELFF.